A single sample is the source of the 11 T cell receptor beta chains below, sequenced in a study of blood T cell repertoires in COVID-19 (TCRdb year 2020). The library relied on the immunoSEQ multiplex PCR assay. Imported from immuneACCESS, the table was reduced by TCRdb to in-frame sequences with V and J called. These copies leave out some clones; in studies compared against another copy, an unresolved V gene accounts for under half, and the cause of the remainder is not known. The sample records roughly 160,000 clones, 70% to 90% of which are singletons. The biggest ten clones account for approximately 6.9% of the sample. Sequenced sample: peripheral blood. These receptors came from a man at least 80 years old with COVID-19, enrolled during active disease.

This clone was observed a handful of times. The chain combines TRBV21-1 with TRBJ1-5; the D call TRBD1 from the table was never checked on the DNA. TRBV21-1 is a pseudogene locus. This CDR3 region has 14 residues. The CDR3 reads CASNGQGSNQPQHF. The CDR3 bases are TGTGCCAGTAACGGACAGGGGAGTAATCAGCCCCAGCATTTT.

V is TRBV9 and J is TRBJ2-3; 7 bases fit TRBD2. Trimming at V came to 4 bases and at J to 6 bases, leaving 11 bases not matched to a gene. The CDR3 runs to 15 residues. Per germline, CDR1 SGDLS and CDR2 YYNGEE. The CDR3 DNA sequence: TGTGCCAGCAGCCCCAGTGGGGGGGTGGGGGATACGCAGTATTTT. Encoded protein: CASSPSGGVGDTQYF.

CDR3 in DNA: TGTGCCAGCAGTTTTGGCGGGGGCGGGTTATACGAGCAGTACTTC. The encoded protein is CASSFGGGGLYEQYF. J is TRBJ2-7 and V is TRBV6-6, with D maybe TRBD2 (7 bases). CDR1 and CDR2 from the germline V gene are MNHNY and SVGAGI (reference sequence). The CDR3 spans 15 residues. V was clipped by 4 bases and J by 4 bases, with 17 bases between them.

This clone was counted once. This chain uses TRBV2 with TRBJ1-5, with 7 bases fitting TRBD1. The germline V gene encodes CDR1 SNHLY and CDR2 FYNNEI. The V segment lost 7 bases and the J segment 4 bases; nucleotides outside the gene matches: 10. The CDR3 is 15 amino acids. The CDR3: CASTFGTANNQPQHF. The CDR3 coding sequence is TGTGCCAGCACCTTCGGGACAGCTAATAATCAGCCCCAGCATTTT.

The chain couples TRBV5-4 to TRBJ1-1; D remains ambiguous. The V end lost 1 base, the J end lost 5 bases, and 12 bases lay between the germline ends. This CDR3 is built from 14 residues. In germline, CDR1 is SGHNT, CDR2 YYREEE (reference sequence). DNA for the CDR3: TGTGCCAGCAGCTTGATGATCGGGTCTACTGAAGCTTTCTTT. Residues: CASSLMIGSTEAFF. The full variable domain, in which reference TRBV5-4 and TRBJ1-1 provide the parts outside the CDR3, is ETGVTQSPTHLIKTRGQQVTLRCSSQSGHNTVSWYQQALGQGPQFIFQYYREEENGRGNFPPRFSGLQFPNYSSELNVNALELDDSALYLCASSLMIGSTEAFFGQGTRLTVV.

CDR3 bases: TGTGCCAGCAGCTTAGTGAGGTCCGCTACCTACGAGCAGTACTTC. The encoded protein is CASSLVRSATYEQYF. The chain combines TRBV7-2 with TRBJ2-7; no firm D call. The germline V and J ends were trimmed by 1 base and 2 bases, with 12 bases remaining between them. Germline V lookup: CDR1 SGHTA, CDR2 FQGNSA. The CDR3 has 15 amino acids.

The CDR3 DNA reads TGTGCCAGCAGCAACCCGGGACAGGGACACACTGAAGCTTTCTTT. Protein: CASSNPGQGHTEAFF. This sequence joins TRBV5-4 and TRBJ1-1, with TRBD1 identical over 9 bases. The CDR3 is 15 amino acids. Germline V gene lookup returns CDR1 SGHNT and CDR2 YYREEE (reference sequence). With V trimmed by 4 bases and J by 3 bases, 7 bases remained unmatched.

The chain employs TRBV18 and TRBJ2-1; D is perhaps TRBD1 (7 bases). The CDR3 extends over 14 amino acids. The V and J ends lost 0 bases and 7 bases respectively, with 10 bases between them. Germline assignment: CDR1 KGHSH and CDR2 LQKENI. This CDR3 reads CASSPPSGGNEQFF. CDR3 coding DNA: TGTGCCAGCTCACCACCCTCAGGGGGGAATGAGCAGTTCTTC.

This sequence joins TRBV5-4 and TRBJ1-1, with a weak D call TRBD1 (5 bases). The CDR3 is 12 residues long. V was trimmed by 5 bases and J by 10 bases, leaving 15 bases between them. Germline V gene lookup returns CDR1 SGHNT and CDR2 YYREEE (reference sequence). This chain's CDR3 is CASSVAGRGAFF. The CDR3 DNA reads as TGTGCCAGCAGTGTTGCAGGGCGCGGAGCTTTCTTT.

This chain uses TRBV6-5 with TRBJ1-1, with 10 nucleotides matching TRBD1. The germline CDR1 and CDR2 sequences are MNHEY and SVGAGI. The ends lost 7 bases at V and 1 base at J; junction bases unmatched: 6. CDR3 length: 15 residues. The CDR3 sequence: CASTLDRGGNTEAFF. Written as DNA, the CDR3 is TGTGCCAGCACCCTGGACAGGGGGGGGAACACTGAAGCTTTCTTT.

The rearrangement joins TRBV28 to TRBJ1-5; D perhaps matches TRBD1 (6 bases). The CDR3 runs to 19 residues. Trimming stripped 5 bases from V and 0 bases from J, with 23 bases between. Germline assignment: CDR1 MDHEN and CDR2 SYDVKM. The CDR3 DNA follows: TGTGCCAGCAGTCCACAGGGTAAAGGGGTCATTTATAGCAATCAGCCCCAGCATTTT. Its protein is CASSPQGKGVIYSNQPQHF.